Listed here are 24 T cell receptor beta chains from one sample, sequenced in a study of cytomegalovirus exposure and HLA in healthy donors. The study ran its PCR with 60 Vbeta and 13 Jbeta primers. Some clones are missing from TCRdb's copy, which holds only in-frame ones; the method was immunoSEQ multiplex PCR. The sample gives 160,000 or so clones, roughly 85% of which show up once; roughly 8% is in the top ten. The sample consisted of PBMCs. Source of these receptors: a male donor in good health and CMV-seropositive.

To note about this clone: Different DNA sequences within this sample yield the same CDR3. J is TRBJ2-5 and V is TRBV6-6; TRBD1 matches at 9 bases. Germline V gives CDR1 MNHNY, CDR2 SVGAGI (reference sequence). The CDR3 covers 15 residues. V was pared by 6 bases and J by 7 bases, with 12 bases of the junction left unmatched. This CDR3 reads CASRTPGQGPGTQYF. CDR3 DNA: TGTGCCAGCAGAACTCCGGGACAGGGTCCCGGGACCCAGTACTTC.

This sequence joins TRBV29-1 and TRBJ2-4; D perhaps matches TRBD1 (5 bases). The V end was cut by 6 bases, the J end by 0 bases, with 24 bases between. Germline CDR1 SQVTM, CDR2 ANQGSEA. There are 18 residues in the CDR3. DNA for the CDR3: TGCAGCGTGGGCGGACACTTACCCGTCTTAGTAGCCAAAAACATTCAGTACTTC. Protein product: CSVGGHLPVLVAKNIQYF.

The gene calls are TRBV28 and TRBJ2-1; 7 bases map to TRBD1. The germline V gene encodes CDR1 MDHEN and CDR2 SYDVKM. V was pared by 8 bases and J by 1 base, with 5 bases of the junction left unmatched. This CDR3 spans 14 amino acids. In nucleotides, the CDR3 is TGTGCCAGCGTTCAGACAGGGTCCTACAATGAGCAGTTCTTC. Protein product: CASVQTGSYNEQFF.

The CDR3 DNA follows: TGTGCCAGCACCCGGACAGGGGACTACGAGCAGTACTTC. This sequence encodes CASTRTGDYEQYF. This chain connects TRBV28 to TRBJ2-5; 9 positions agree with TRBD1. Matching the DNA end better, TRBJ2-7 makes the J call doubtful. CDR1 is MDHEN, CDR2 SYDVKM, per germline. This CDR3 contains 13 residues.

The rearrangement joins TRBV28 to TRBJ2-7; TRBD1 matches 9 bases. After removal of 7 bases from V and 2 bases from J, the junction contained 6 bases not matched to a gene. This CDR3 comprises 14 residues. Germline CDR1 is MDHEN and CDR2 is SYDVKM. CDR3 nucleotides: TGTGCCAGCACCCCGGGACAGGGCACCTACGAGCAGTACTTC. This sequence encodes CASTPGQGTYEQYF.

The genes are TRBV14 and TRBJ1-4; D is uncertain. The CDR3 spans 13 residues. Trimming stripped 0 bases from V and 7 bases from J, with 6 bases between. Germline lookup yields CDR1 SGHDN and CDR2 FVKESK. The CDR3, as DNA: TGTGCCAGCAGCCAAGATTTTAGTGAAAAACTGTTTTTT. This codes for CASSQDFSEKLFF.

The V and J genes are TRBV4-1 and TRBJ2-7, with 8 bases matching TRBD2. Germline CDR1 reads MGHRA; CDR2 reads YSYEKL. Unmatched junction bases numbered 17, after V lost 0 bases and J lost 1 base. CDR3 length: 20 amino acids. CDR3 DNA: TGCGCCAGCAGCCAAGATTCGTTGGCCGCCCTTTCTAGCGGGTCCTACGAGCAGTACTTC. It specifies CASSQDSLAALSSGSYEQYF.

The chain recombines TRBV18 with TRBJ2-5; D ambiguous. V lost 0 bases and J lost 4, with 6 bases in between. The CDR3 runs 13 residues. Per the germline V gene, CDR1 is KGHSH and CDR2 is LQKENI. CDR3 DNA sequence: TGTGCCAGCTCACCACCTGTCCTAGAGACCCAGTACTTC. It is translated as CASSPPVLETQYF. The full variable domain, in which reference TRBV18 and TRBJ2-5 provide the parts outside the CDR3, is NAGVMQNPRHLVRRRGQEARLRCSPMKGHSHVYWYRQLPEEGLKFMVYLQKENIIDESGMPKERFSAEFPKEGPSILRIQQVVRGDSAAYFCASSPPVLETQYFGPGTRLLVL.

The V call is TRBV10-2, the J call TRBJ1-1; no definite D call. Deletions cut 2 bases from V and 3 bases from J, with 10 bases between. The CDR3 consists of 14 residues. Germline CDR1 and CDR2: WSHSY and SAAADI. This CDR3 is CASSEGQRDTEAFF. The CDR3 DNA is TGCGCCAGCAGTGAGGGGCAGCGGGACACTGAAGCTTTCTTT.

The chain links TRBV2 to TRBJ1-5; 7 bases are shared with TRBD1. V lost 4 bases to trimming and J lost 2 bases; unmatched junction nucleotides: 5. Germline-derived CDR1 and CDR2 are SNHLY and FYNNEI. The CDR3 loop spans 15 amino acids. The CDR3 spells CASSATGNGNQPQHF. The DNA of the CDR3 is TGTGCCAGCAGTGCGACAGGGAATGGCAATCAGCCCCAGCATTTT.

The chain couples TRBV5-4 to TRBJ1-2; D possibly corresponds to TRBD1 (6 bases). Germline loops: CDR1 SGHNT, CDR2 YYREEE (reference sequence). The CDR3 has 14 residues. Trimming cost V 2 bases and J 7 bases, with 15 bases left between them. The CDR3 region has the DNA TGTGCCAGCAGCTTTGGGGGGGGCTTCTTTGGCTACACCTTC. This sequence encodes CASSFGGGFFGYTF.

The V gene is TRBV18, the J gene TRBJ1-6, with D perhaps TRBD1 (6 bases). The V and J ends lost 2 bases and 10 bases respectively, with 12 bases between them. The CDR3 totals 14 residues. Germline V gene data show CDR1 as KGHSH and CDR2 as LQKENI. The CDR3 sequence: CASSPKGGESPLHF. The CDR3 DNA reads TGTGCCAGCTCACCAAAGGGGGGGGAATCACCCCTCCACTTT.

V and J are TRBV6-4 and TRBJ1-2; D perhaps matches TRBD1 (6 bases). The ends were cut back, 6 bases at V and 4 bases at J, with 21 bases in the middle. CDR3 size: 16 residues. Germline values: CDR1 MRHNA, CDR2 SNTAGT. The CDR3 sequence is CASSPTRTAFGYGYTF. CDR3 DNA sequence: TGTGCCAGCAGCCCCACTCGGACAGCTTTTGGCTATGGCTACACCTTC.

This clone was counted a single time. The chain links TRBV7-2 to TRBJ2-4; a possible D gene is TRBD2 (6 bases). V was pared by 1 base and J by 0 bases, with 10 bases between. Per germline, CDR1 SGHTA and CDR2 FQGNSA. CDR3 size: 16 residues. CDR3 protein: CASSLDPAGAKNIQYF. The CDR3 bases are TGTGCCAGCAGCTTAGATCCAGCGGGAGCCAAAAACATTCAGTACTTC.

The chain combines TRBV18 with TRBJ2-5, with 10 bases lining up with TRBD1. With V trimmed by 4 bases and J by 3 bases, 5 bases remained unmatched. The CDR3 has 15 amino acids. Germline V gives CDR1 KGHSH, CDR2 LQKENI. The CDR3: CASSLYGTGEETQYF. CDR3 in DNA: TGTGCCAGCTCACTGTACGGGACAGGGGAAGAGACCCAGTACTTC.

The rearrangement joins TRBV7-9 to TRBJ2-2; no firm D call. This CDR3 region has 15 residues. Trimming removed 3 bases from V and 0 bases from J, with 8 bases in between. Germline V lookup: CDR1 SEHNR, CDR2 FQNEAQ (reference sequence). The CDR3 DNA is TGTGCCAGCAGCTTGGTCGGTACGAACACCGGGGAGCTGTTTTTT. Protein sequence: CASSLVGTNTGELFF. Full variable domain (missing parts from reference TRBV7-9 and TRBJ2-2): DTGVSQNPRHKITKRGQNVTFRCDPISEHNRLYWYRQTLGQGPEFLTYFQNEAQLEKSRLLSDRFSAERPKGSFSTLEIQRTEQGDSAMYLCASSLVGTNTGELFFGEGSRLTVL.

This chain links TRBV7-6 with TRBJ1-2; D is unresolved. The CDR3 sequence is 16 residues long. Germline CDR1 and CDR2: SGHVS and FNYEAQ. Trimming took off 3 bases at V and 0 bases at J, with 14 bases between the two ends. CDR3 sequence (DNA): TGTGCCAGCAGCTTGGGAGGAGCATGGACTAACTATGGCTACACCTTC. Translation gives CASSLGGAWTNYGYTF.

The chain employs TRBV19 and TRBJ2-2; a weak D match, TRBD2 (5 bases). Germline CDR1 and CDR2: LNHDA and SQIVND (reference sequence). CDR3 size: 14 residues. V was clipped by 4 bases and J by 4 bases, with 10 bases between them. The CDR3 region is CASSKGEATGELFF. In nucleotides, the CDR3 is TGTGCCAGTAGTAAGGGAGAAGCCACCGGGGAGCTGTTTTTT.

The gene calls are TRBV7-9 and TRBJ2-3; 9 positions agree with TRBD2. This CDR3 region has 16 residues. The germline V gene encodes CDR1 SEHNR and CDR2 FQNEAQ (reference sequence). Trimming removed 4 bases from V and 3 bases from J; junction bases left unmatched: 8. CDR3 nucleotide sequence: TGTGCCAGCAGCTCCCCGAGGCTAGCGGGAACAGATACGCAGTATTTT. This sequence encodes CASSSPRLAGTDTQYF. The full variable domain, rest sourced from reference TRBV7-9 and TRBJ2-3, is DTGVSQNPRHKITKRGQNVTFRCDPISEHNRLYWYRQTLGQGPEFLTYFQNEAQLEKSRLLSDRFSAERPKGSFSTLEIQRTEQGDSAMYLCASSSPRLAGTDTQYFGPGTRLTVL.

The chain uses TRBV5-4 and TRBJ2-1; the match to TRBD2 covers 8 bases. The ends lost 4 bases at V and 9 bases at J; junction bases unmatched: 9. Germline lookup yields CDR1 SGHNT and CDR2 YYREEE (reference sequence). CDR3 length: 14 residues. This chain's CDR3 is CASSGPGLEFEQFF. CDR3 DNA sequence: TGTGCCAGCAGCGGCCCGGGACTAGAGTTTGAGCAGTTCTTC. The full variable domain, with the rest looked up from reference TRBV5-4 and TRBJ2-1, is ETGVTQSPTHLIKTRGQQVTLRCSSQSGHNTVSWYQQALGQGPQFIFQYYREEENGRGNFPPRFSGLQFPNYSSELNVNALELDDSALYLCASSGPGLEFEQFFGPGTRLTVL.

As DNA, the CDR3 is TGTGCCTGGAGTGTACAGGGCGAAGCTTTCTTT. This codes for CAWSVQGEAFF. The V call is TRBV30, the J call TRBJ1-1; TRBD1 is a possible D gene (6 bases). Germline V gives CDR1 GTSNPN, CDR2 SVGIG (reference sequence). The CDR3 runs 11 residues. The V and J ends lost 0 bases and 8 bases respectively, with 7 bases between them.

The chain couples TRBV21-1 to TRBJ1-6; the table calls TRBD1, which could not be checked here. TRBV21-1 corresponds to a pseudogene. The CDR3 is 15 residues long. The CDR3 spells CASTGSGTSDSPLHF. CDR3 coding DNA: TGTGCCAGCACGGGGTCAGGGACATCGGATTCACCCCTCCACTTT.

The CDR3 sequence is CASSMGQGDGPLHF. Here the CDR3 DNA reads TGTGCCAGCAGTATGGGACAGGGCGACGGGCCCCTCCACTTT. The chain combines TRBV2 with TRBJ1-6; TRBD1 agrees at 9 bases. V shed 5 bases, J shed 13 bases, and the junction held 9 bases outside the gene matches. The CDR3 consists of 14 residues. The germline CDR1 and CDR2 sequences are SNHLY and FYNNEI.

The chain couples TRBV7-6 to TRBJ2-1, with TRBD1 matching over 8 bases. The J segment lost 6 bases and the V segment lost 0 bases, leaving 1 base of the junction unmatched. CDR1 SGHVS and CDR2 FNYEAQ come from the germline V gene. The CDR3 has 14 residues. CDR3 protein: CASSLAGTGNEQFF. In DNA form, the CDR3 reads TGTGCCAGCAGCTTAGCCGGGACAGGCAATGAGCAGTTCTTC.